This TCR beta chain was identified during a study of technical replicates of blood from several donors. Using immunoSEQ multiplex PCR, the repertoire was profiled, and TCRdb retains in-frame clones only, with some absent. The repertoire includes some 15,000 clones, roughly 84% of them detected once, and 10% sits in the top ten. CDR3 length equals 12 residues. V was pared by 4 bases and J by 5 bases, with 7 bases between. Germline V gene sequence: CDR1 SGHNT, CDR2 YYREEE (reference sequence). The sequence was collected from a human donor in good health. This sequence joins TRBV5-4 and TRBJ2-4; D unclear. The sample taken for sequencing was PBMCs. The DNA of the CDR3 is TGTGCCAGCAGCCCGGCGGAAAACATTCAGTACTTC. Its translation is CASSPAENIQYF.